This passage covers 19 T cell receptor beta chains from one sample sequenced in a study of identical twins. TCRdb called the 5' RACE reads again in MiXCR, with one record for every CDR3 protein. Here the sample spans more than 600,000 distinct CDR3 sequences, roughly 20% being singletons. These data are also associated with another study on T cells expressing NK-cell markers.

The source material was PBMCs. These TCRs come from a woman in her late teens or twenties in good health.

This clonotype was counted between two and nine times. This chain links TRBV12-3 or TRBV12-4 with TRBJ1-6, with 7 bases lining up with TRBD1. Germline trimming cut 7 bases from V and 4 bases from J; bases unmatched to any gene: 4. This CDR3 spans 14 amino acids. CDR3 bases: TGTGCCAGCAAACCGGGACAGTATAATTCACCCCTCCACTTT. It encodes CASKPGQYNSPLHF.

This clonotype was seen only a few times. The chain recombines TRBV9 with TRBJ2-6, with 7 bases matching TRBD1. J gave up 1 base and V 7 bases, and 11 bases lay outside the gene matches. The CDR3 extends over 17 amino acids. CDR1 and CDR2 (germline): SGDLS, YYNGEE. The CDR3 nucleotides are TGTGCCAGCTTCGACCGGGACAGTCCATCTGGGGCCAACGTCCTGACTTTC. It encodes CASFDRDSPSGANVLTF.

CDR3 sequence reads: CASSLIGPLHF. In DNA, the CDR3 is TGTGCCAGCAGCTTAATCGGACCCCTCCACTTT. V usage is TRBV7-9 and J usage is TRBJ1-6; D not certain. Germline CDR1 reads SEHNR; CDR2 reads FQNEAQ (reference sequence). The CDR3 has 11 amino acids. V gave up 2 bases and J gave up 12 bases, with 5 bases separating them. Variable domain in full (rest from reference TRBV7-9 and TRBJ1-6): DTGVSQNPRHKITKRGQNVTFRCDPISEHNRLYWYRQTLGQGPEFLTYFQNEAQLEKSRLLSDRFSAERPKGSFSTLEIQRTEQGDSAMYLCASSLIGPLHFGNGTRLTVT.

This clonotype was seen once. The V call is TRBV5-6, the J call TRBJ1-2, with 8 bases matching TRBD1. The V gene end was trimmed by 4 bases and the J gene end by 8 bases; junction bases not matched to a gene: 13. This CDR3 region has 15 residues. Germline CDR1 and CDR2: SGHDT and YYEEEE. The CDR3 loop reads CASSPPDRERGGYTF. The CDR3 DNA reads as TGTGCCAGCAGCCCACCGGACAGGGAGCGGGGAGGCTACACCTTC.

This clonotype was recorded a few times. V gene TRBV3-1 combines with J gene TRBJ2-5, with a tentative D call TRBD2 (5 bases). This CDR3 is built from 15 residues. Germline lookup yields CDR1 LGHDT and CDR2 YNNKEL (reference sequence). Trimming shortened V by 4 bases and J by 6 bases, and 18 bases separated the two germline ends. For the CDR3, the DNA is TGTGCCAGCAGCCGCGGACTTCCCCAGCGCCAGACCCAGTACTTC. Translated, it gives CASSRGLPQRQTQYF.

This clonotype occurred a few times. The chain uses TRBV5-1 and TRBJ2-3; no clear D. Germline CDR1 and CDR2: SGHRS and YFSETQ. Trimming took 0 bases from V and 1 from J, leaving 9 bases between them. The CDR3 covers 15 residues. CDR3 DNA: TGCGCCAGCAGCTTGGAACCTAGGGGCACAGATACGCAGTATTTT. Its protein product is CASSLEPRGTDTQYF. The variable domain in full, completed from reference TRBV5-1 and TRBJ2-3, reads KAGVTQTPRYLIKTRGQQVTLSCSPISGHRSVSWYQQTPGQGLQFLFEYFSETQRNKGNFPGRFSGRQFSNSRSEMNVSTLELGDSALYLCASSLEPRGTDTQYFGPGTRLTVL.

This clonotype was observed a handful of times. The chain links TRBV11-2 to TRBJ1-4; the D is unclear. Trimming left V 1 base short and J 7 bases short, with 4 bases between. In germline, CDR1 is SGHAT, CDR2 FQNNGV. CDR3 length: 12 residues. The CDR3 DNA reads TGTGCCAGCAGCTTAGTGGCTGAAAAACTGTTTTTT. This codes for CASSLVAEKLFF.

This clonotype has only a few counts. This sequence joins TRBV12-3 or TRBV12-4 and TRBJ1-6, with D tentatively TRBD1 (5 bases). CDR3 length: 13 amino acids. The V end lost 4 bases, the J end lost 10 bases, and 11 bases lay between the germline ends. CDR3 sequence: CASSSDKRSPLHF. In DNA form, the CDR3 reads TGTGCCAGCAGTTCGGACAAAAGATCACCCCTCCACTTT.

This clonotype appeared a few times. V gene TRBV19 combines with J gene TRBJ2-5; no firm D call. In germline, CDR1 is LNHDA, CDR2 SQIVND (reference sequence). The CDR3 consists of 14 residues. Trimming shortened V by 4 bases and J by 7 bases, and 16 bases separated the two germline ends. The CDR3 DNA sequence: TGTGCCAGTAGTACCCAGACCCGCGCTGGGACCCAGTACTTC. This gives the protein CASSTQTRAGTQYF.

The chain uses TRBV12-3 or TRBV12-4 and TRBJ1-1; D uncertain. V was trimmed by 4 bases and J by 4 bases, leaving 13 bases between them. The CDR3 is 14 amino acids. CDR3 DNA: TGTGCCAGCAGTTATCTGAGGACTGCCACTGAAGCTTTCTTT. Translated: CASSYLRTATEAFF.

The table lists this clonotype with a few counts. J is TRBJ2-1 and V is TRBV12-3 or TRBV12-4; 7 nucleotides line up with TRBD2. Unmatched junction bases numbered 11, after V lost 8 bases and J lost 4 bases. The CDR3 sequence is 15 residues long. CDR3 sequence: CASQAGAGPYNEQFF. CDR3 DNA: TGTGCCAGCCAAGCCGGAGCGGGGCCTTACAATGAGCAGTTCTTC.

This clonotype was recorded a few times. This chain uses TRBV6-5 with TRBJ1-4; TRBD1 aligns across 12 bases. Trimming took 3 bases from V and 8 from J; bases not matched to a gene: 4. The CDR3 consists of 15 residues. The V gene's germline CDR1 is MNHEY and CDR2 SVGAGI. This CDR3 reads CASSYSGTGGEKLFF. The CDR3 coding sequence is TGTGCCAGCAGTTATTCCGGGACAGGGGGCGAAAAACTGTTTTTT.

The chain joins TRBV12-3 or TRBV12-4 to TRBJ2-2, with D possibly being TRBD1 or TRBD2 (6 bases each). V shed 1 base and J shed 4 bases, with 10 bases lying between them. This CDR3 is 15 amino acids long. Written as DNA, the CDR3 is TGTGCCAGCAGTTTAGAGGGGGGCCTCACCGGGGAGCTGTTTTTT. It yields the protein CASSLEGGLTGELFF.

This clonotype was seen only once. This chain joins TRBV7-2 and TRBJ1-1; D not resolved. Germline lookup yields CDR1 SGHTA and CDR2 FQGNSA. The CDR3 runs 13 residues. Trimming took off 3 bases at V and 6 bases at J, with 11 bases between the two ends. As DNA, the CDR3 is TGTGCCAGCAGCTTTTTCCCTGGCGCTGAAGCTTTCTTT. Its protein is CASSFFPGAEAFF.

At least ten counts were recorded for this clonotype. V and J are TRBV6-1 and TRBJ2-5; D uncertain. The CDR3 extends over 13 amino acids. Trimming cost V 7 bases and J 5 bases, with 14 bases left between them. Looked up from germline, CDR1 is MNHNS and CDR2 is SASEGT. CDR3 nucleotide sequence: TGTGCCAGCAAAGGCGAATACGACGAGACCCAGTACTTC. Protein product: CASKGEYDETQYF.

This clonotype was recorded a few times. V usage is TRBV12-3 or TRBV12-4 and J usage is TRBJ2-7, with TRBD2 as a possible D gene (6 bases). CDR3 length: 14 amino acids. Trimming cost V 6 bases and J 4 bases, with 16 bases left between them. In DNA form, the CDR3 reads TGTGCCAGCAGGGGGGACTCTTCAACATACGAGCAGTACTTC. It yields the protein CASRGDSSTYEQYF.

J is TRBJ2-1 and V is TRBV27; 14 bases are a match to TRBD2. The ends lost 5 bases at V and 10 bases at J; junction bases unmatched: 10. The CDR3 is 16 residues long. Germline V lookup: CDR1 MNHEY, CDR2 SMNVEV (reference sequence). CDR3 region: CASSAGTSGSYYEQFF. DNA for the CDR3: TGTGCCAGCAGTGCCGGGACTAGCGGGAGTTACTACGAGCAGTTCTTC.

There are a few counts of this clonotype. The gene calls are TRBV20-1 and TRBJ2-1; D possibly corresponds to TRBD2 (7 bases). V shed 8 bases and J shed 5 bases, with 16 bases lying between them. Germline CDR1 and CDR2: DFQATT and SNEGSKA (reference sequence). The CDR3 has 13 amino acids. The CDR3: CSKTGGLNNEQFF. In DNA, the CDR3 is TGCAGTAAGACCGGGGGGCTCAACAATGAGCAGTTCTTC.

This clonotype was seen only a few times. The J gene is TRBJ2-3, the V gene TRBV2, with a tentative D call TRBD2 (7 bases). V dropped 5 bases and J dropped 4 bases, with 16 bases sitting between them. The CDR3 runs 15 residues. The germline V gene has CDR1 SNHLY and CDR2 FYNNEI. In nucleotides, the CDR3 is TGTGCCAGCAGTCCGGTAGGGGGGGTGGCAGATACGCAGTATTTT. Its protein product is CASSPVGGVADTQYF. Based on the CDR3 plus reference TRBV2 and TRBJ2-3, the full variable domain is EPEVTQTPSHQVTQMGQEVILRCVPISNHLYFYWYRQILGQKVEFLVSFYNNEISEKSEIFDDQFSVERPDGSNFTLKIRSTKLEDSAMYFCASSPVGGVADTQYFGPGTRLTVL.